This T cell receptor beta chain was profiled in a study of T cell changes during pregnancy in multiple sclerosis (dated by TCRdb to about 2019). As for the study more broadly: In women with multiple sclerosis, the researchers looked at how the T cell repertoire shifted as pregnancy progressed.

The library was obtained by the immunoSEQ multiplex PCR assay. TCRdb took this table from immuneACCESS and kept in-frame rearrangements with V and J called. Such tables lack part of the clones; where checked against another copy, unresolved V genes explain under half of the gap, and the rest is unexplained. The sample table lists tens of thousands of clones, around 94% of them with a count of one. The ten biggest clones cover about 0.84% of the sample. CDR1 and CDR2 were assigned from the germline V gene (reference sequence) as GTSNPN and SVGIG. Unmatched junction bases come to 12, with V trimmed by 4 bases and J by 5 bases. The CDR3, from cysteine to phenylalanine, totals 15 residues. Only the CDR3 part of the read is kept: 45 bases, read in frame from the first base. With respect to this clone: The antigen it binds to is not known. Base qualities are not recorded, but no much larger clone differs from it by a single base.

The receptor was isolated from a female donor with multiple sclerosis, enrolled in a pregnancy study. Sequenced material: peripheral blood, taken in the third trimester of pregnancy. The V and J segments used are TRBV30 and TRBJ1-2, with 8 bases aligning to TRBD1. The DNA sequence is as follows: TGTGCCTGGAACGCTGCGGACAGGGTATCGTATGGCTACACCTTC. Translation gives CAWNAADRVSYGYTF.